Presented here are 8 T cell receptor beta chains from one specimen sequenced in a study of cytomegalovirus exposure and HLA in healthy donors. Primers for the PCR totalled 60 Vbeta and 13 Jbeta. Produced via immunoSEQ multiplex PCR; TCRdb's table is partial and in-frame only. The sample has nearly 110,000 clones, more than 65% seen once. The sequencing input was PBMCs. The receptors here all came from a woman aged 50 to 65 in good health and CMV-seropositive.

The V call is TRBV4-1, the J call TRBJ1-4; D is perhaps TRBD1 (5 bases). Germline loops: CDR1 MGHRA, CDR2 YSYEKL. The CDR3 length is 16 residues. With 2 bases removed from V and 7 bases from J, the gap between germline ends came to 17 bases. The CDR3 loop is CASSQIQTGGGEKLFF. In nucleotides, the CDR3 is TGCGCCAGCAGCCAAATCCAGACTGGGGGAGGTGAAAAACTGTTTTTT.

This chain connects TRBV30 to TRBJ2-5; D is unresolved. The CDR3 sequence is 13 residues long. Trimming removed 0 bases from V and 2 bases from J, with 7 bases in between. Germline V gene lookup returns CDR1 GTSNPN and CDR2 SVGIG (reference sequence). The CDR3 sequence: CAWSVRAQETQYF. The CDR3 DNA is TGTGCCTGGAGTGTACGAGCTCAAGAGACCCAGTACTTC.

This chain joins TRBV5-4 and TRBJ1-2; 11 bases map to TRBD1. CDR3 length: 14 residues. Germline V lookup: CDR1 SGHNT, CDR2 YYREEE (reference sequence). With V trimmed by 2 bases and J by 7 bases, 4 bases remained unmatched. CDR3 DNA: TGTGCCAGCAGCTTCTGGGACAGGGGGGTTGGCTACACCTTC. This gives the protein CASSFWDRGVGYTF.

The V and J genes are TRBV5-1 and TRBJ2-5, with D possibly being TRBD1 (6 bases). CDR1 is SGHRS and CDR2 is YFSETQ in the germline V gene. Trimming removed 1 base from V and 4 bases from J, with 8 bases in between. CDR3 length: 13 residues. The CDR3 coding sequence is TGCGCCAGCAGCTTGCAGGGGAGAGAGACCCAGTACTTC. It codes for CASSLQGRETQYF.

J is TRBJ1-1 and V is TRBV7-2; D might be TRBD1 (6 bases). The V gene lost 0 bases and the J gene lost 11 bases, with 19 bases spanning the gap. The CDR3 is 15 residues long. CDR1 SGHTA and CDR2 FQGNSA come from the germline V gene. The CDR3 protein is CASSLASGQTLPAFF. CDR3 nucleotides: TGTGCCAGCAGCTTAGCGAGCGGACAGACCCTACCGGCTTTCTTT.

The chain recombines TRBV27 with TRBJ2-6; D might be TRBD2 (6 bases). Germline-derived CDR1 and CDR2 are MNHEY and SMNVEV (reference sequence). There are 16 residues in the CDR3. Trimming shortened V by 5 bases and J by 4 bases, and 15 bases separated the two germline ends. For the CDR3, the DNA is TGTGCCAGCAGTCCCCAGGGAGGTACCGGGGCCAACGTCCTGACTTTC. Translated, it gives CASSPQGGTGANVLTF.

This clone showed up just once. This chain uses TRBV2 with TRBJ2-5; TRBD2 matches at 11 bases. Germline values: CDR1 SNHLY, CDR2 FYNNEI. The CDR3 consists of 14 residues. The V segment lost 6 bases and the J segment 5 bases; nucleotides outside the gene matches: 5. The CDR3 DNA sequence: TGTGCCAGCAGACCCTGGACTAGCGGGGAGACCCAGTACTTC. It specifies CASRPWTSGETQYF.

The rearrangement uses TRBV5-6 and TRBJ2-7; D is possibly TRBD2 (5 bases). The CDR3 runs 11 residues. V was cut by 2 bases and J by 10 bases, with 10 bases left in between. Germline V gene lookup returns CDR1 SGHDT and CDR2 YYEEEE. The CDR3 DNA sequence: TGTGCCAGCAGCTTCGAGGGCTATCAGTACTTC. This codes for CASSFEGYQYF.